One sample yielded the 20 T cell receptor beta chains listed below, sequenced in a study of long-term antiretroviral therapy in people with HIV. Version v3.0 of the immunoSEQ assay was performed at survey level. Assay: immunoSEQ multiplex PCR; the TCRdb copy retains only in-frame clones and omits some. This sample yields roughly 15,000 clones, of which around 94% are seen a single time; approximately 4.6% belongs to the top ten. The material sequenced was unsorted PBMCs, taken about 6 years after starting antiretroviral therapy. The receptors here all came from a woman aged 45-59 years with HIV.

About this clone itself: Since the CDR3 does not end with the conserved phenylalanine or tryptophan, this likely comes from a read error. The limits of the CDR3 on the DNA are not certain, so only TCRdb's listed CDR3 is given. Here the CDR3 reads CASSKGEDDKTRD. V and J are TRBV21-1 and TRBJ1-4. TRBV21-1 is an annotated pseudogene. The CDR3 spans 13 amino acids, including both terminal residues.

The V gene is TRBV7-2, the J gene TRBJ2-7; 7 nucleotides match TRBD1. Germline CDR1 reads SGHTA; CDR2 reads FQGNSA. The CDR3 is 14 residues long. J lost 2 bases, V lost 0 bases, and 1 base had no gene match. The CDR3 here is CASSLATGTYEQYF. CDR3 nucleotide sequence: TGTGCCAGCAGCTTAGCGACAGGGACCTACGAGCAGTACTTC.

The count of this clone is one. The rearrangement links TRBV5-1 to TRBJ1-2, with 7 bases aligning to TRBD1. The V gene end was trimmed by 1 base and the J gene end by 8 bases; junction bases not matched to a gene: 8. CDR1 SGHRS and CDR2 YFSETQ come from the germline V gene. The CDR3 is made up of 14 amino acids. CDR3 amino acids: CASSLPQGSKGYTF. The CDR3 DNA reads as TGCGCCAGCAGCTTGCCACAGGGGAGTAAAGGCTACACCTTC.

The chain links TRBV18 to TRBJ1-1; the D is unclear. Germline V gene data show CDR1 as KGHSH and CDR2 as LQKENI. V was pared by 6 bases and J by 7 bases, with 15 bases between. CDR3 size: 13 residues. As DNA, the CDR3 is TGTGCCAGCTCCCCTCCGAATGGGCTTGAAGCTTTCTTT. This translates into CASSPPNGLEAFF.

Here the CDR3 reads CASSSRPRATTEAFF. The CDR3 region has the DNA TGTGCCAGCAGCTCACGCCCCCGGGCAACCACTGAAGCTTTCTTT. The chain carries TRBV7-9 and TRBJ1-1; D unresolved. This CDR3 spans 15 amino acids. Per the germline V gene, CDR1 is SEHNR and CDR2 is FQNEAQ (reference sequence). The V end lost 4 bases, the J end lost 4 bases, and 16 bases lay between the germline ends.

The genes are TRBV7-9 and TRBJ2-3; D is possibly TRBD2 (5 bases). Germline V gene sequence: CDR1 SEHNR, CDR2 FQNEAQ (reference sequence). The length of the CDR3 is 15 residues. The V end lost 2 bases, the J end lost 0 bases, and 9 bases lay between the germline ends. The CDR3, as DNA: TGTGCCAGCAGCTTACGGGGAACTAGCACAGATACGCAGTATTTT. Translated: CASSLRGTSTDTQYF.

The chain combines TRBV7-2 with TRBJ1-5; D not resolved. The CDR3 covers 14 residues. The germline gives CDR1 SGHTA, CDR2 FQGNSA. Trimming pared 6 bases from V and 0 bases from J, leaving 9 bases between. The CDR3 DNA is TGTGCCAGCAGTGCAGGCGGTAGCAATCAGCCCCAGCATTTT. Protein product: CASSAGGSNQPQHF. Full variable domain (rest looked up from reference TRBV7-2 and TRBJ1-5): GAGVSQSPSNKVTEKGKDVELRCDPISGHTALYWYRQSLGQGLEFLIYFQGNSAPDKSGLPSDRFSAERTGGSVSTLTIQRTQQEDSAVYLCASSAGGSNQPQHFGDGTRLSIL.

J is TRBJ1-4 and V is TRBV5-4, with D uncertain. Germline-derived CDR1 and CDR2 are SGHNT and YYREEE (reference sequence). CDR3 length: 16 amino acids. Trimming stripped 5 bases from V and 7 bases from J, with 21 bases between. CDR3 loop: CASRVWTEIPTEKLFF. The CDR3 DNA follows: TGTGCCAGCAGAGTGTGGACGGAGATACCGACTGAAAAACTGTTTTTT.

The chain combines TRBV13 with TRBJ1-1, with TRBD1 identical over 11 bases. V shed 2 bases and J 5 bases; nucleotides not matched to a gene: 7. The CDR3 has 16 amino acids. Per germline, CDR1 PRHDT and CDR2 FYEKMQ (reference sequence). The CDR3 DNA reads TGTGCCAGCAGCTTACGGACAGGGGGCCGTATGACTGAAGCTTTCTTT. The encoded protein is CASSLRTGGRMTEAFF.

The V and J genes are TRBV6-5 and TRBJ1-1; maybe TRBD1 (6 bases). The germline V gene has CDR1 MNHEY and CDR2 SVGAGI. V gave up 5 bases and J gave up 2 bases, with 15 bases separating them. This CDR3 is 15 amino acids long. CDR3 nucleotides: TGTGCCAGCAGTCCCCCGACAGGCTTCAACACTGAAGCTTTCTTT. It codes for CASSPPTGFNTEAFF.

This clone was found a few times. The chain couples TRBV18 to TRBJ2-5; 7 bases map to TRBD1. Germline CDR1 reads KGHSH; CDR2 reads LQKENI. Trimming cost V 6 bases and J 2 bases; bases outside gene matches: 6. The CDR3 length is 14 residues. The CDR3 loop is CASSYRDSQETQYF. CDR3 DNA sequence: TGTGCCAGCTCTTACCGGGACAGTCAAGAGACCCAGTACTTC.

For the CDR3, the DNA is TGTGCCAGCAGCTTGGGTCTAGCGGGAGATACGGATACGCAGTATTTT. This translates into CASSLGLAGDTDTQYF. The chain is built from TRBV5-4 and TRBJ2-3; 10 bases agree with TRBD2. Germline V gene sequence: CDR1 SGHNT, CDR2 YYREEE (reference sequence). J gave up 6 bases and V 0 bases, and 7 bases lay outside the gene matches. This CDR3 has 16 amino acids.

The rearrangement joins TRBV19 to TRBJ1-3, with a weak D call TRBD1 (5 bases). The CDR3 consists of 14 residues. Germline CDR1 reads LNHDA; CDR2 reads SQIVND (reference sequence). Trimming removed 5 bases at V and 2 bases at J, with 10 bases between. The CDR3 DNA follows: TGTGCCAGTAGTCTCGTGACAGCTGGAAACACCATATATTTT. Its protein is CASSLVTAGNTIYF.

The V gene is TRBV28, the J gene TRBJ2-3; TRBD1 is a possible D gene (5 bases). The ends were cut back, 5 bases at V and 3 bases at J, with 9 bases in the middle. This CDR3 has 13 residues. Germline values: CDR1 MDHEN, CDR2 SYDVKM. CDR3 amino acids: CASSQGGTDTQYF. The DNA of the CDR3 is TGTGCCAGCAGTCAGGGTGGGACAGATACGCAGTATTTT.

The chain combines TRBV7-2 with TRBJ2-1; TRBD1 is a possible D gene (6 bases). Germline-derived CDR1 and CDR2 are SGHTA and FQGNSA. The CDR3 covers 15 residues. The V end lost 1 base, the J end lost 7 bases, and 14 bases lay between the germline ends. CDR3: CASSLDIRGTNEQFF. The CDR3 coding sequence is TGTGCCAGCAGCTTAGATATCAGGGGAACGAATGAGCAGTTCTTC.

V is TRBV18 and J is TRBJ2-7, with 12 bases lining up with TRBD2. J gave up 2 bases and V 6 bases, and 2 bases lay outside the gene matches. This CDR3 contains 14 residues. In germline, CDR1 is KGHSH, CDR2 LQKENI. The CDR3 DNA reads TGTGCCAGCTCTCTAGCGGGAGGGACCTACGAGCAGTACTTC. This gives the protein CASSLAGGTYEQYF.

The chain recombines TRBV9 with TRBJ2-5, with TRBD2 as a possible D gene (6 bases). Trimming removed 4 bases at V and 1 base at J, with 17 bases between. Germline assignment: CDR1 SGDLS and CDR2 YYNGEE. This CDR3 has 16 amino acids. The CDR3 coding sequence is TGTGCCAGCAGCCTCACCCCCGGAGGGTCCCAAGAGACCCAGTACTTC. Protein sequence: CASSLTPGGSQETQYF.

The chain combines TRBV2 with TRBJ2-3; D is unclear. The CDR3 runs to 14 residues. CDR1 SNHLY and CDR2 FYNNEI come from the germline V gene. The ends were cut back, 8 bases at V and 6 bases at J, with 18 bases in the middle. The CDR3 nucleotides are TGTGCCAGCCTCGATTCCCAGGCCACGGATACGCAGTATTTT. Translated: CASLDSQATDTQYF. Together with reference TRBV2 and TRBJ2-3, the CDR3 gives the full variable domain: EPEVTQTPSHQVTQMGQEVILRCVPISNHLYFYWYRQILGQKVEFLVSFYNNEISEKSEIFDDQFSVERPDGSNFTLKIRSTKLEDSAMYFCASLDSQATDTQYFGPGTRLTVL.

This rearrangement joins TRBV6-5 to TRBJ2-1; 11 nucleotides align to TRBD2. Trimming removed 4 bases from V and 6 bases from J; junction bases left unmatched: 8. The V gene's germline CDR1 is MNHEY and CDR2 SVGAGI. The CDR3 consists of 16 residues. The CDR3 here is CASSFTPTSGTNEQFF. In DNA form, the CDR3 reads TGTGCCAGCAGTTTCACCCCGACTAGCGGGACCAATGAGCAGTTCTTC.

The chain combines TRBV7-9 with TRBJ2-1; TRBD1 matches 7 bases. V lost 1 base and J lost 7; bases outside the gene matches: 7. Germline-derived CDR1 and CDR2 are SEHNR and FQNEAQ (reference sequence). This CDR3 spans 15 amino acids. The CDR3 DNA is TGTGCCAGCAGCTTAGGCAGGGGGTCTACGAATGAGCAGTTCTTC. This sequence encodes CASSLGRGSTNEQFF.